This T cell receptor beta chain was obtained from a study of shared clonotypes between healthy human individuals. The repertoire was sequenced with immunoSEQ multiplex PCR; TCRdb's copy has only in-frame clones and lacks some. The repertoire holds about 1.1 million clones, around 78% seen once, with approximately 0.5% in the top ten. This CDR3 has 16 amino acids. The V and J ends lost 6 bases and 2 bases respectively, with 21 bases between them. Germline CDR1 reads GTSNPN; CDR2 reads SVGIG (reference sequence). The receptor's source is a man aged 18 to 29 in good health. Some clones in this sample may be carry-over from other donors' samples. V usage is TRBV30 and J usage is TRBJ2-3; the D is unclear. Material: memory CD4+ T cells from PBMCs. The subset was: CD45RA-negative fraction. This chain's CDR3 is CACSTGPAKSTDTQYF. As DNA, the CDR3 is TGTGCCTGTTCTACCGGCCCCGCGAAATCCACAGATACGCAGTATTTT.